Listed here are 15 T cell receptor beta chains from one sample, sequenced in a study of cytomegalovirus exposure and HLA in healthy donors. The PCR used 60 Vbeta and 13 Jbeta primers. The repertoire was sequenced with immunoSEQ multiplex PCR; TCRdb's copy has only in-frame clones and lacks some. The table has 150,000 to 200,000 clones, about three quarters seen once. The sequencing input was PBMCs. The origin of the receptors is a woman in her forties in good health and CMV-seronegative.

The CDR3 bases are TGCGCCAGCAGCCCCTACACCGGGGAGCTGTTTTTT. Translation: CASSPYTGELFF. V gene TRBV4-3 combines with J gene TRBJ2-2; no firm D call. Trimming cost V 4 bases and J 3 bases, with 3 bases left between them. CDR3 size: 12 residues. Germline CDR1 is LGHNA and CDR2 is YSLEER.

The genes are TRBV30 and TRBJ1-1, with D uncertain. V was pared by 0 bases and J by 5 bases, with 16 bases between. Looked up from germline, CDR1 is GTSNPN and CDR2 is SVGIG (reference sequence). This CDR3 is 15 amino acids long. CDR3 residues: CAWSVGWISRTEAFF. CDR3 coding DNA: TGTGCCTGGAGTGTGGGCTGGATCTCGCGTACTGAAGCTTTCTTT. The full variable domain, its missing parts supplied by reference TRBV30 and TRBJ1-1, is SQTIHQWPATLVQPVGSPLSLECTVEGTSNPNLYWYRQAAGRGLQLLFYSVGIGQISSEVPQNLSASRPQDRQFILSSKKLLLSDSGFYLCAWSVGWISRTEAFFGQGTRLTVV.

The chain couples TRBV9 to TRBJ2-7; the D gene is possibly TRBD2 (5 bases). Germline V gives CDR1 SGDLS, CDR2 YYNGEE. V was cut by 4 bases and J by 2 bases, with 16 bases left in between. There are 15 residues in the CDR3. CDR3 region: CASSPDGLNTYEQYF. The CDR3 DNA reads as TGTGCCAGCAGCCCGGACGGACTGAATACCTACGAGCAGTACTTC.

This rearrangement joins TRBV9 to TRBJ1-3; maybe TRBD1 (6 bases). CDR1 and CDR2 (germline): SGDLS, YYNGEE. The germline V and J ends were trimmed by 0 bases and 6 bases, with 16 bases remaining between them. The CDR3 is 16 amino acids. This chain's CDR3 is CASSVVGGANENTIYF. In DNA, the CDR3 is TGTGCCAGCAGCGTAGTTGGGGGCGCAAATGAAAACACCATATATTTT.

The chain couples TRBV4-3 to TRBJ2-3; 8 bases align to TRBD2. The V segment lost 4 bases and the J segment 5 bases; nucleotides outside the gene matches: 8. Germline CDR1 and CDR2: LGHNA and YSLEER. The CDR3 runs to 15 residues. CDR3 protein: CASSRSGSIGDTQYF. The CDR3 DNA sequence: TGCGCCAGCAGCCGCAGCGGGAGTATCGGAGATACGCAGTATTTT.

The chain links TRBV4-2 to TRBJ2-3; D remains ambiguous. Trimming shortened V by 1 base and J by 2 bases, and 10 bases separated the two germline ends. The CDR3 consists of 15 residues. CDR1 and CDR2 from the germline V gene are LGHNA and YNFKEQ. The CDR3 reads CASSQGSPPTDTQYF. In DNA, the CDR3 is TGTGCCAGCAGCCAAGGTAGCCCCCCCACAGATACGCAGTATTTT.

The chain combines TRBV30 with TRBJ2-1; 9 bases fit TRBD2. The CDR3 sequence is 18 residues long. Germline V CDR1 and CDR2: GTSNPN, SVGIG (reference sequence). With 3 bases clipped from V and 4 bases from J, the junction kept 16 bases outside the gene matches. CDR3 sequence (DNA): TGTGCCTGGAGCTCACTTTGGGCTCTAGCGGGAAATTACAATGAGCAGTTCTTC. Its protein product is CAWSSLWALAGNYNEQFF.

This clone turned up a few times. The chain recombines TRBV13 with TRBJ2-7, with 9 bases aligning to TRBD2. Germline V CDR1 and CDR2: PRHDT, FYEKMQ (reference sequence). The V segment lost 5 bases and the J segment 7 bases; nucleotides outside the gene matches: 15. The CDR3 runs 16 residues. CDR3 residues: CASSRRGAGGPGEQYV. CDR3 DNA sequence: TGTGCCAGCAGCAGAAGGGGGGCGGGAGGGCCGGGTGAGCAGTACGTC.

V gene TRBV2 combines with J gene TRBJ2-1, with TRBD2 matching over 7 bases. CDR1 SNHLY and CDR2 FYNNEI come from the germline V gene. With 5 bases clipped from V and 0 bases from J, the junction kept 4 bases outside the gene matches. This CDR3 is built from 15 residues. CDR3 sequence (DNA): TGTGCCAGCAGTATAGCGGGCTACTCCTACAATGAGCAGTTCTTC. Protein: CASSIAGYSYNEQFF.

The CDR3 sequence is CASRGAGGDSDTQYF. In DNA form, the CDR3 reads TGTGCCAGTAGAGGGGCAGGGGGCGATTCAGATACGCAGTATTTT. This chain connects TRBV19 to TRBJ2-3, with TRBD1 identical over 8 bases. The CDR3 has 15 amino acids. Trimming cost V 6 bases and J 4 bases; bases outside gene matches: 9. Germline CDR1 LNHDA, CDR2 SQIVND (reference sequence).

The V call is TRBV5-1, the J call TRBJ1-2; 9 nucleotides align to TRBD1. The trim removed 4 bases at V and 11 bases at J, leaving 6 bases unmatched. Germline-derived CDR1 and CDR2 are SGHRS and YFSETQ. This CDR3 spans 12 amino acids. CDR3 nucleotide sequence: TGCGCCAGCAGCCCGGGACAGGGAACTTACACCTTC. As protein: CASSPGQGTYTF.

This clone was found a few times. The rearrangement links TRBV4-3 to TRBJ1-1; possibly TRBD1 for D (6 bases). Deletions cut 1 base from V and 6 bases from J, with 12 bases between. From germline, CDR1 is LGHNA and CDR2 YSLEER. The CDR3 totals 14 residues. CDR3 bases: TGCGCCAGCAGCCAAGTAGGGGGACCTCCTGAAGCTTTCTTT. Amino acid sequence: CASSQVGGPPEAFF.

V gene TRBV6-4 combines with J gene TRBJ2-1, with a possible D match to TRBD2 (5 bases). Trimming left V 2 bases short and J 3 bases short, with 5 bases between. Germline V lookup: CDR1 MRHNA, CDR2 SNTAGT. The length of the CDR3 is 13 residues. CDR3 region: CASSDRDYNEQFF. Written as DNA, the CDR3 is TGTGCCAGCAGTGACCGGGACTACAATGAGCAGTTCTTC.

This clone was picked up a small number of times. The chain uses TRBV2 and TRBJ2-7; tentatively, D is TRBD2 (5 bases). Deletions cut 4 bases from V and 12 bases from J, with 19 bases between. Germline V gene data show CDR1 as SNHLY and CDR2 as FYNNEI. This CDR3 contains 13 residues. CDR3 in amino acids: CASSGAGGRTAYF. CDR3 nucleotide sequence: TGTGCCAGCAGTGGGGCGGGCGGACGTACCGCGTACTTC. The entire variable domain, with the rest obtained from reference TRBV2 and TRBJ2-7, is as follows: EPEVTQTPSHQVTQMGQEVILRCVPISNHLYFYWYRQILGQKVEFLVSFYNNEISEKSEIFDDQFSVERPDGSNFTLKIRSTKLEDSAMYFCASSGAGGRTAYFGPGTRLTVT.

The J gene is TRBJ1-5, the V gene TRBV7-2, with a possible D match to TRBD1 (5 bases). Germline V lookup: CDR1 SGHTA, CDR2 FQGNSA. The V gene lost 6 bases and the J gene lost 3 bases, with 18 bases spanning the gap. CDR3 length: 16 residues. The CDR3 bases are TGTGCCAGCAGTTCGGGGGGTTATGCCTTCAATCAGCCCCAGCATTTT. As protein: CASSSGGYAFNQPQHF.